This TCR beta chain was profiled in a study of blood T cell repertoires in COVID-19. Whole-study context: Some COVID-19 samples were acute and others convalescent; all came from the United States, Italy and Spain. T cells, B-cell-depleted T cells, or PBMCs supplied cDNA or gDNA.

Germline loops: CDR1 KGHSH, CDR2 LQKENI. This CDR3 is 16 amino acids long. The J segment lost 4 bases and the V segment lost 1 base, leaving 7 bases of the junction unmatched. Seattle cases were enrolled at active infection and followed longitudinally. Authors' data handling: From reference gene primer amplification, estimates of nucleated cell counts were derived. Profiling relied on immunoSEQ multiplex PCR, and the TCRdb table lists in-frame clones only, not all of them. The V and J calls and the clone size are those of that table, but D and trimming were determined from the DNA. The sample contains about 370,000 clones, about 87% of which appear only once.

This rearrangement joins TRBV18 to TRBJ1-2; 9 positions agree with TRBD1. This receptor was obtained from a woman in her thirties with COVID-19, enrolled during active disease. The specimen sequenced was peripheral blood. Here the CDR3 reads CASSPLPGQGGYGYTF. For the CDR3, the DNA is TGTGCCAGCTCACCACTTCCGGGACAGGGAGGCTATGGCTACACCTTC.